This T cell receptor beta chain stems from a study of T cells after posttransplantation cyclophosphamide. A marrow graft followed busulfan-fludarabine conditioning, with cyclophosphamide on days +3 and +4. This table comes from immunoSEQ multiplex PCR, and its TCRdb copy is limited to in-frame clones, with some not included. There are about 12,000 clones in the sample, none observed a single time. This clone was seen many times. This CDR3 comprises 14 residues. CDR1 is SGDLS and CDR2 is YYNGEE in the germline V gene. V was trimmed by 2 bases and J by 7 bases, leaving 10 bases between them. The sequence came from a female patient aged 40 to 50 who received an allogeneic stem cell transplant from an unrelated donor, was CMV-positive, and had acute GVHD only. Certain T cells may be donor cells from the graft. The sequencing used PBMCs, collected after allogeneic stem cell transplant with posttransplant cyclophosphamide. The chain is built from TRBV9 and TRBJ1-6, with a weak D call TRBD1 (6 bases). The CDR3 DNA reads TGTGCCAGCAGCGTTCAGGGGTCGAATTCACCCCTCCACTTT. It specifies CASSVQGSNSPLHF. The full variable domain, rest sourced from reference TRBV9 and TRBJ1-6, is DSGVTQTPKHLITATGQRVTLRCSPRSGDLSVYWYQQSLDQGLQFLIQYYNGEERAKGNILERFSAQQFPDLHSELNLSSLELGDSALYFCASSVQGSNSPLHFGNGTRLTVT.